These 5 T cell receptor beta chains were all obtained from the same sample, sequenced in a study of blood T cell repertoires in COVID-19. TCRdb's table, derived via immunoSEQ multiplex PCR, lists solely in-frame clones and lacks some. This table has some 250,000 clones, more than 85% appearing once. The sequenced material came from peripheral blood. The receptors derive from a woman aged 55-69 years with COVID-19, enrolled during active disease.

The J gene is TRBJ1-1, the V gene TRBV29-1; 8 bases map to TRBD1. Unmatched junction bases numbered 4, after V lost 3 bases and J lost 4 bases. Germline V lookup: CDR1 SQVTM, CDR2 ANQGSEA. This CDR3 region has 13 residues. The CDR3 spells CSVDDTGGTEAFF. CDR3 DNA sequence: TGCAGCGTTGACGATACAGGGGGCACTGAAGCTTTCTTT.

J is TRBJ1-3 and V is TRBV7-2; D may be TRBD1 (5 bases). The germline V gene encodes CDR1 SGHTA and CDR2 FQGNSA. The CDR3 has 17 amino acids. Trimming cost V 5 bases and J 3 bases, with 20 bases left between them. The CDR3 region is CASSPSVGGVGGNTIYF. In nucleotides, the CDR3 is TGTGCCAGCAGCCCCTCGGTGGGGGGGGTAGGTGGAAACACCATATATTTT.

This clone was detected only once. This chain uses TRBV7-3 with TRBJ2-1, with 11 bases lining up with TRBD1. CDR1 is SGHTA and CDR2 is FQGTGA in the germline V gene. This CDR3 spans 15 amino acids. V lost 5 bases and J lost 8; bases outside the gene matches: 8. In DNA form, the CDR3 reads TGTGCCAGCAGCCCAACGGACAGGGGGCACGATGAGCAGTTCTTC. It specifies CASSPTDRGHDEQFF.

V usage is TRBV18 and J usage is TRBJ2-2; the match to TRBD2 covers 9 bases. There are 20 residues in the CDR3. Germline assignment: CDR1 KGHSH and CDR2 LQKENI. Unmatched junction bases numbered 11, after V lost 0 bases and J lost 0 bases. This chain's CDR3 is CASSPPTSGVGYANTGELFF. As DNA, the CDR3 is TGTGCCAGCTCACCACCGACTAGCGGAGTGGGGTACGCGAACACCGGGGAGCTGTTTTTT.

This clone was seen only a few times. This chain connects TRBV6-6 to TRBJ1-6; weak D call: TRBD1 (6 bases). The V end was cut by 6 bases, the J end by 11 bases, with 17 bases between. Germline lookup yields CDR1 MNHNY and CDR2 SVGAGI (reference sequence). The CDR3 is made up of 14 amino acids. This CDR3 reads CASSPRDIAPPLHF. CDR3 nucleotides: TGTGCCAGCAGCCCTAGGGACATAGCTCCACCCCTCCACTTT.